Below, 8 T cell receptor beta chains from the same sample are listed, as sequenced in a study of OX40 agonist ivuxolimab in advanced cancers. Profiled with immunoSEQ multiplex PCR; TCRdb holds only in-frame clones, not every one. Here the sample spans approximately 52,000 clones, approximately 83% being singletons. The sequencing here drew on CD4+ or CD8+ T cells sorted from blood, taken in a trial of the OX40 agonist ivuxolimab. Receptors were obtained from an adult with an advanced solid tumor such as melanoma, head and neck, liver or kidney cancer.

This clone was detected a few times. As DNA, the CDR3 is TGTGCCAGCACGCGGATTGGACTAGCGGGGGGGCACGAGCAGTTCTTC. Protein sequence: CASTRIGLAGGHEQFF. The rearrangement uses TRBV5-4 and TRBJ2-1; 15 bases match TRBD2. The CDR3 runs to 16 residues. Trimming at V came to 6 bases and at J to 10 bases, leaving 11 bases not matched to a gene. From germline, CDR1 is SGHNT and CDR2 YYREEE (reference sequence).

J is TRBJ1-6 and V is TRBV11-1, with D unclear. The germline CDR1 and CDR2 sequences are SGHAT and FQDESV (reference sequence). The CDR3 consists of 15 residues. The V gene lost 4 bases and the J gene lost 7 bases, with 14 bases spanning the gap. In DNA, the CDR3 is TGTGCCAGCAGCTCCAGAACCGACGGGAATTCACCCCTCCACTTT. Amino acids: CASSSRTDGNSPLHF.

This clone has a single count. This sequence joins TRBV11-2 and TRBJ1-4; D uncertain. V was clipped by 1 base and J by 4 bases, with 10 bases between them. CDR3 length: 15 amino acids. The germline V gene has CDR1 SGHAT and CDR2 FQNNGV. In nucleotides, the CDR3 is TGTGCCAGCAGCTTAGTCGGGGTTGTTAATGAAAAACTGTTTTTT. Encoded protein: CASSLVGVVNEKLFF.

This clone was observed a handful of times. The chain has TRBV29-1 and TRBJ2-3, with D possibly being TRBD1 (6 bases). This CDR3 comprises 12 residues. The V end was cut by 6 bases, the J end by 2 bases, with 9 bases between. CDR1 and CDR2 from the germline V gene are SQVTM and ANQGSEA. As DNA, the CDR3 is TGCAGCGTCACAGGGACCACAGATACGCAGTATTTT. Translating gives CSVTGTTDTQYF.

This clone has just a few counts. CDR3 protein: CASSDTGNRGYGYTF. The CDR3 nucleotides read TGTGCCAGCAGCGACACAGGGAACCGAGGGTATGGCTACACCTTC. This chain links TRBV5-4 with TRBJ1-2; possible D gene TRBD1, 6 bases. The CDR3 totals 15 residues. The V gene lost 4 bases and the J gene lost 5 bases, with 18 bases spanning the gap. CDR1 is SGHNT and CDR2 is YYREEE in the germline V gene (reference sequence).

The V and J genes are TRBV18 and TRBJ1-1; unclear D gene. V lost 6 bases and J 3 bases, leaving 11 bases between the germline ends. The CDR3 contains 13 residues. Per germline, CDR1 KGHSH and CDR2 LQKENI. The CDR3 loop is CASSPGRDTEAFF. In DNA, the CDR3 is TGTGCCAGCTCCCCCGGGCGGGACACTGAAGCTTTCTTT.

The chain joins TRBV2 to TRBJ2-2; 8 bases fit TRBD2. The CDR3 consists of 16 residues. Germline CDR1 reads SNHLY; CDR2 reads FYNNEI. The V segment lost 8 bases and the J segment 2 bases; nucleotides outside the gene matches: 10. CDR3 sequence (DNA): TGTGCCAGCTCCTATCGGGGGGGCGCAAACACCGGGGAGCTGTTTTTT. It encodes CASSYRGGANTGELFF.

DNA for the CDR3: TGCGCCAGCAGCCTCGGACAGGGGGCTGGTGAAAAACTGTTTTTT. This gives the protein CASSLGQGAGEKLFF. The chain links TRBV5-1 to TRBJ1-4; 11 bases fit TRBD1. Trimming at V came to 4 bases and at J to 7 bases, leaving 6 bases not matched to a gene. The CDR3 sequence is 15 residues long. Germline-derived CDR1 and CDR2 are SGHRS and YFSETQ.